This is a list of T cell receptor beta chains from one sample in a study of blood T cells in healthy people across ages. TCRdb re-called the 5' RACE reads with MiXCR, one entry per CDR3 protein. The sample has hundreds of thousands of distinct CDR3 sequences; 20% to 25% are singletons. The sample was also reused in another study, on T cells of mothers and their children.

Sequenced input: blood. These receptors all stem from a boy aged 5-17 years in good health. CDR3s include the opening cysteine and the closing phenylalanine or tryptophan. The order of the fields is clone size, J gene, V gene, D gene, CDR3 protein, CDR3 DNA. A D gene is named only where the DNA matches it firmly. A clone size is listed for some rows: how often the clone was seen (once, few, many), or a class if it is expanded.

>.|TRBJ1-4|TRBV4-1|TRBD1
CASSQELGQGGEKLFF
TGCGCCAGCAGCCAAGAGCTGGGACAGGGAGGTGAAAAACTGTTTTTT
>.|TRBJ2-1|TRBV20-1|.
CSAHLSGLTYNEQFF
TGCAGTGCTCACCTGAGCGGGCTAACCTACAATGAGCAGTTCTTC
>.|TRBJ2-2|TRBV4-1|TRBD1
CASSQASGAGGTGELFF
TGCGCCAGCAGCCAGGCCTCTGGGGCAGGGGGCACCGGGGAGCTGTTTTTT
>.|TRBJ2-2|TRBV24-1|TRBD1
CATSETGGPGELFF
TGTGCCACCAGTGAGACAGGGGGCCCCGGGGAGCTGTTTTTT
>few|TRBJ2-3|TRBV7-6|TRBD1
CASSRTGDHTDTQYF
TGTGCCAGCAGTCGTACAGGGGATCACACAGATACGCAGTATTTT
>.|TRBJ2-1|TRBV7-8|.
CASSLLEGSSYNEQFF
TGTGCCAGCAGCTTACTCGAGGGGTCCTCCTACAATGAGCAGTTCTTC
>once|TRBJ2-1|TRBV5-1|TRBD2
CASSGGSGGVNNEQFF
TGCGCCAGCAGCGGGGGGAGCGGGGGGGTGAACAATGAGCAGTTCTTC
>once|TRBJ2-3|TRBV12-3/TRBV12-4|.
CASGRGRGTADTQYF
TGTGCCAGCGGGAGGGGGAGAGGGACGGCAGATACGCAGTATTTT
>few|TRBJ1-5|TRBV29-1|.
CSVASNRDQPQHF
TGCAGCGTTGCCTCGAACAGAGATCAGCCCCAGCATTTT
>.|TRBJ2-7|TRBV6-6|TRBD1
CASSYWGQDPRGEQYF
TGTGCCAGCAGTTACTGGGGACAGGACCCTAGGGGCGAGCAGTACTTC
>.|TRBJ2-1|TRBV3-1|.
CASSQDWGEDSSSYNEQFF
TGTGCCAGCAGCCAAGATTGGGGGGAGGACTCTAGCTCCTACAATGAGCAGTTCTTC
>.|TRBJ1-5|TRBV20-1|.
CSARIPGNSNQPQHF
TGCAGTGCCAGAATCCCGGGTAATAGCAATCAGCCCCAGCATTTT
>.|TRBJ2-5|TRBV7-2|.
CASSLRGPLETQYF
TGTGCCAGCAGCTTAAGGGGCCCTCTGGAGACCCAGTACTTC
>few|TRBJ2-4|TRBV9|TRBD1
CASSGNPDRAVQYF
TGTGCCAGCAGCGGTAACCCGGACAGGGCGGTTCAGTACTTC
>.|TRBJ2-3|TRBV18|.
CASSPPTGVDTQYF
TGTGCCAGCTCACCACCTACGGGAGTAGATACGCAGTATTTT
>.|TRBJ2-1|TRBV20-1|TRBD2
CSAGDLGHGRWSEQFF
TGCAGTGCTGGAGATCTAGGCCACGGGAGGTGGTCGGAGCAGTTCTTC
>.|TRBJ2-5|TRBV13|TRBD1
CASSLGGQGKETQYF
TGTGCCAGCAGCTTAGGCGGACAGGGAAAAGAGACCCAGTACTTC
>few|TRBJ2-5|TRBV12-3/TRBV12-4|.
CASSPLRTLRQETQYF
TGTGCCAGCAGTCCTCTCAGGACTCTCCGGCAAGAGACCCAGTACTTC
>.|TRBJ2-1|TRBV3-1|.
CASSQEATSWSYNEQFF
TGTGCCAGCAGCCAAGAGGCGACGTCCTGGTCCTACAATGAGCAGTTCTTC
>few|TRBJ2-1|TRBV7-3|TRBD1
CASSLYGQGSSYNEQFF
TGTGCCAGCAGCTTATACGGACAGGGGAGCTCCTACAATGAGCAGTTCTTC
>few|TRBJ2-3|TRBV14|TRBD1
CASSQVDRASTDTQYF
TGTGCCAGCAGCCAAGTGGACAGGGCAAGCACAGATACGCAGTATTTT
>.|TRBJ2-5|TRBV9|.
CASSVADTGETQYF
TGTGCCAGCAGCGTAGCGGACACGGGGGAGACCCAGTACTTC
>few|TRBJ2-7|TRBV5-4|TRBD1
CASTLSNRGSYEQYF
TGTGCCAGCACCCTCTCCAACAGGGGTTCCTACGAGCAGTACTTC
>.|TRBJ2-3|TRBV7-2|TRBD2
CASSSRLAGRTDTQYF
TGTGCCAGCAGCTCCAGACTAGCGGGGAGGACAGATACGCAGTATTTT
>few|TRBJ2-5|TRBV6-5|.
CASSYSDYRETQYF
TGTGCCAGCAGTTACTCGGACTACAGAGAGACCCAGTACTTC
>.|TRBJ2-5|TRBV7-9|.
CASSLVRAAQETQYF
TGTGCCAGCAGCTTGGTTCGGGCGGCCCAAGAGACCCAGTACTTC
>few|TRBJ2-1|TRBV28|.
CASSLIARGQGEQFF
TGTGCCAGCAGTTTAATCGCCAGGGGCCAAGGTGAGCAGTTCTTC
>few|TRBJ1-1|TRBV18|.
CASSPPETYANTEAFF
TGTGCCAGCTCACCACCGGAAACCTATGCGAACACTGAAGCTTTCTTT
>.|TRBJ2-1|TRBV11-2|TRBD1
CASSLELGPGDSSYNEQFF
TGTGCCAGCAGCTTAGAACTCGGGCCAGGGGACAGCTCCTACAATGAGCAGTTCTTC
>.|TRBJ2-4|TRBV20-1|.
CSVRPVGAQAKNIQYF
TGCAGTGTTAGACCCGTGGGGGCGCAGGCCAAAAACATTCAGTACTTC
>few|TRBJ2-1|TRBV14|TRBD2
CASSLLAGGSSAYNEQFF
TGTGCCAGCAGCCTCCTAGCGGGAGGGTCATCCGCCTACAATGAGCAGTTCTTC
>.|TRBJ1-5|TRBV4-3|.
CASSRDWGSNQPQHF
TGCGCCAGCAGCCGAGATTGGGGGAGCAATCAGCCCCAGCATTTT
>few|TRBJ1-2|TRBV5-5|TRBD1
CASSSPWDRDYGYTF
TGTGCCAGCAGTTCACCTTGGGACAGGGACTATGGCTACACCTTC
>.|TRBJ2-2|TRBV9|.
CASSVGGVSGELFF
TGTGCCAGCAGCGTAGGGGGAGTTTCCGGGGAGCTGTTTTTT
>.|TRBJ2-5|TRBV29-1|TRBD2
CSVEGLAGGVGETQYF
TGCAGCGTTGAGGGACTAGCGGGAGGGGTAGGAGAGACCCAGTACTTC
>.|TRBJ1-3|TRBV24-1|.
CATSDPKQGFGNTIYF
TGTGCCACCAGTGATCCAAAACAGGGTTTTGGAAACACCATATATTTT
>.|TRBJ2-3|TRBV29-1|TRBD1
CSSPGQGADTQYF
TGCAGCTCCCCGGGACAGGGGGCAGATACGCAGTATTTT
>.|TRBJ2-5|TRBV6-2/TRBV6-3|TRBD2
CASSYNGGSGRETQYF
TGTGCCAGCAGTTATAACGGGGGGTCTGGAAGAGAGACCCAGTACTTC
>.|TRBJ2-5|TRBV10-3|.
CAISESSGQETQYF
TGTGCCATCAGTGAGTCATCTGGCCAAGAGACCCAGTACTTC
>.|TRBJ1-2|TRBV4-3|TRBD1
CASSQDHRDRDGYTF
TGCGCCAGCAGCCAAGACCACCGGGACAGGGACGGCTACACCTTC
>few|TRBJ2-5|TRBV27|TRBD1
CASSSFRGQWETQYF
TGTGCCAGCAGTTCCTTCAGGGGGCAGTGGGAGACCCAGTACTTC
>.|TRBJ2-7|TRBV10-3|.
CASKRQEPYEQYF
TGTGCCAGTAAGAGACAGGAGCCCTACGAGCAGTACTTC
>few|TRBJ2-7|TRBV5-6|.
CASSFGGGFSYEQYF
TGTGCCAGCAGCTTTGGAGGGGGTTTCTCCTACGAGCAGTACTTC
>few|TRBJ2-3|TRBV15|TRBD1
CATSRDRTGGTDTQYF
TGTGCCACCAGCAGAGATAGGACAGGGGGCACAGATACGCAGTATTTT
>.|TRBJ2-5|TRBV7-2|.
CASSSYLVETQYF
TGTGCCAGCAGCTCCTATCTAGTGGAGACCCAGTACTTC
>few|TRBJ1-1|TRBV20-1|TRBD1
CSTSQGVWAEAFF
TGCAGTACAAGCCAGGGGGTTTGGGCTGAAGCTTTCTTT
>.|TRBJ2-1|TRBV9|TRBD1
CASNRGLEYNEQFF
TGTGCCAGCAATAGGGGGCTTGAGTACAATGAGCAGTTCTTC